The text below deals with one TCR beta chain. Its antigen remains unidentified. One base away lies a much larger clone, so this may be a sequencing read error. Germline CDR1 MNHNS, CDR2 SASEGT. The CDR3 covers 14 residues. V lost 6 bases and J lost 0, with 11 bases in between. Researchers took RNA transcripts and amplified the TCR beta CDR3 regions from them. In the first-round RT-PCR of the TCR CDR3, the HTBI primer set was used. One entry per CDR3 protein results from TCRdb running MiXCR on the multiplex PCR reads. The sample comprises tens of thousands of distinct CDR3 sequences, under 50% of which are singletons, and about 9% rests with the top ten. This record belongs to a study of T cells in Graves' hyperthyroidism and ophthalmopathy. Overall study: Peripheral blood was taken when the disease was first diagnosed, before any treatment began.

Around 10 ml fresh peripheral blood yielded the PBMCs. Study-level points and caveats: The model foresaw ophthalmopathy a median roughly 6.5 months prior to onset. Most clonotypes that expanded in the thyroid above 0.001 also showed up in blood.

The sequenced material came from blood. This sequence originates from a woman between 50 and 59 years old with Graves' ophthalmopathy. V usage is TRBV6-1 and J usage is TRBJ1-1; D call uncertain. CDR3 DNA: TGTGCCAGCAGATTGGCAGACATGAACACTGAAGCTTTCTTT. Protein: CASRLADMNTEAFF.